A selection of T cell receptor beta chains follows, all from one sample in a study of T cells in Graves' hyperthyroidism and ophthalmopathy. TCRdb analysed the multiplex PCR reads with MiXCR anew, one entry per CDR3 protein. The sample yields approximately 360,000 distinct CDR3 sequences, 15% to 18% seen once. The sample consisted of blood. Every receptor here comes from a woman aged 18 to 35 with Graves' hyperthyroidism that later progressed to Graves' ophthalmopathy. Each CDR3 is given with its conserved first and last residue. D genes are given only for firm matches. The size of a clone is reported for some rows only, either as once, few or many, or as a class for expanded clones.

V: TRBV19
J: TRBJ2-7
size: many
D: .
CDR3: CASSTGVGYEQYF
DNA: TGTGCCAGTAGTACAGGGGTTGGTTACGAGCAGTACTTC

V: TRBV2
J: TRBJ1-1
size: few
D: .
CDR3: CASSGSPGMNTEAFF
DNA: TGTGCCAGCAGTGGGTCCCCAGGGATGAACACTGAAGCTTTCTTT

V: TRBV18
J: TRBJ2-5
size: many
D: TRBD1
CDR3: CASSLRDREETQYF
DNA: TGTGCCAGCTCGCTTCGGGACAGGGAAGAGACCCAGTACTTC

V: TRBV6-2/TRBV6-3
J: TRBJ1-5
size: few
D: TRBD1
CDR3: CASSYSSWWDRENQPQHF
DNA: TGTGCCAGCAGTTACTCGAGTTGGTGGGACAGGGAAAATCAGCCCCAGCATTTT

V: TRBV6-1
J: TRBJ2-3
size: few
D: TRBD2
CDR3: CASTIQTSVDTQYF
DNA: TGTGCCAGCACCATCCAGACTAGCGTAGATACGCAGTATTTT

V: TRBV2
J: TRBJ1-2
size: many
D: .
CDR3: CASRATVSYGYTF
DNA: TGTGCCAGCAGGGCAACAGTCTCCTATGGCTACACCTTC

V: TRBV14
J: TRBJ2-7
size: many
D: .
CDR3: CASPTQGTEQYF
DNA: TGTGCCAGCCCCACGCAGGGAACCGAGCAGTACTTC

V: TRBV20-1
J: TRBJ2-5
size: many
D: .
CDR3: CSATLPVVQETQYF
DNA: TGCAGTGCTACACTCCCAGTCGTCCAAGAGACCCAGTACTTC

V: TRBV29-1
J: TRBJ2-7
size: .
D: TRBD2
CDR3: CSVAIAGGGHEQYF
DNA: TGCAGCGTTGCCATAGCGGGAGGGGGCCACGAGCAGTACTTC

V: TRBV29-1
J: TRBJ2-7
size: few
D: .
CDR3: CSAVTAHSYEQYF
DNA: TGCAGCGCGGTAACAGCTCACTCCTACGAGCAGTACTTC

V: TRBV27
J: TRBJ1-1
size: many
D: .
CDR3: CASSLGVGEAFF
DNA: TGTGCCAGCAGTTTAGGGGTGGGTGAAGCTTTCTTT

V: TRBV5-1
J: TRBJ1-1
size: .
D: TRBD1
CDR3: CASQTQTGGRSTEAFF
DNA: TGCGCCAGCCAAACCCAAACAGGGGGTAGGAGCACTGAAGCTTTCTTT

V: TRBV4-1
J: TRBJ1-5
size: few
D: .
CDR3: CASSQGGGSNQPQHF
DNA: TGCGCCAGCAGCCAAGGCGGCGGAAGCAATCAGCCCCAGCATTTT

V: TRBV5-6
J: TRBJ2-5
size: many
D: .
CDR3: CATRHLTDTNQETQYF
DNA: TGTGCCACCCGACATTTGACAGACACTAACCAAGAGACCCAGTACTTC

V: TRBV6-6
J: TRBJ1-2
size: .
D: .
CDR3: CASSYQKTQGYTF
DNA: TGTGCCAGCAGTTACCAGAAAACGCAGGGCTACACCTTC

V: TRBV6-1
J: TRBJ2-3
size: .
D: TRBD2
CDR3: CASSRSGGLTSTDTQYF
DNA: TGTGCCAGCAGCCGGAGCGGGGGACTTACTAGCACAGATACGCAGTATTTT

V: TRBV7-6
J: TRBJ2-6
size: .
D: .
CDR3: CASSLRGENVLTF
DNA: TGTGCCAGCAGCTTAAGAGGGGAGAACGTCCTGACTTTC

V: TRBV27
J: TRBJ2-1
size: many
D: TRBD2
CDR3: CASSFMGLAGDNEQFF
DNA: TGTGCCAGCAGTTTTATGGGACTAGCGGGAGACAATGAGCAGTTCTTC

V: TRBV3-1
J: TRBJ2-7
size: many
D: .
CDR3: CASSQIVRYEQYF
DNA: TGTGCCAGCAGCCAGATAGTAAGGTACGAGCAGTACTTC

V: TRBV10-2
J: TRBJ2-7
size: many
D: TRBD1
CDR3: CASSAEPGTGGSHEQYF
DNA: TGCGCCAGCAGTGCGGAGCCAGGGACAGGGGGCTCTCACGAGCAGTACTTC

V: TRBV28
J: TRBJ2-3
size: many
D: .
CDR3: CASSLLAGVVSTDTQYF
DNA: TGTGCCAGCAGTTTATTGGCAGGGGTAGTAAGCACAGATACGCAGTATTTT

V: TRBV4-3
J: TRBJ2-4
size: .
D: .
CDR3: CASSQGWKLAKNIQYF
DNA: TGCGCCAGCAGCCAAGGCTGGAAACTAGCCAAAAACATTCAGTACTTC

V: TRBV20-1
J: TRBJ1-1
size: many
D: .
CDR3: CSAQAANTEAFF
DNA: TGCAGTGCTCAGGCAGCGAACACTGAAGCTTTCTTT

V: TRBV4-3
J: TRBJ1-3
size: few
D: .
CDR3: CASSQGAQGYSGNTIYF
DNA: TGCGCCAGCAGCCAAGGGGCGCAGGGATACTCTGGAAACACCATATATTTT

V: TRBV4-1
J: TRBJ1-1
size: .
D: .
CDR3: CASSYKNTEAFF
DNA: TGCGCCAGCAGTTATAAGAACACTGAAGCTTTCTTT

V: TRBV28
J: TRBJ2-1
size: many
D: .
CDR3: CASSFSTSGDEQFF
DNA: TGTGCCAGCAGTTTTAGCACTAGTGGCGATGAGCAGTTCTTC

V: TRBV6-1
J: TRBJ2-3
size: .
D: TRBD1
CDR3: CACRDRDTDTQYF
DNA: TGTGCCTGCCGGGACAGAGACACAGATACGCAGTATTTT

V: TRBV10-3
J: TRBJ2-1
size: few
D: TRBD2
CDR3: CATLGTSGSSYNEQFF
DNA: TGTGCCACGTTAGGGACTAGCGGTAGCTCCTACAATGAGCAGTTCTTC

V: TRBV20-1
J: TRBJ2-2
size: few
D: TRBD1
CDR3: CSARGQGTDTGELFF
DNA: TGCAGTGCTAGGGGACAGGGGACGGATACCGGGGAGCTGTTTTTT

V: TRBV20-1
J: TRBJ2-6
size: few
D: TRBD2
CDR3: CSARDQTSGWGSGANVLTF
DNA: TGCAGTGCTAGAGATCAGACTAGCGGCTGGGGCTCTGGGGCCAACGTCCTGACTTTC

V: TRBV27
J: TRBJ2-1
size: .
D: .
CDR3: CASGALFNEQFF
DNA: TGTGCCAGCGGGGCCCTCTTTAATGAGCAGTTCTTC

V: TRBV20-1
J: TRBJ2-2
size: many
D: TRBD2
CDR3: CSARSERGGTGELFF
DNA: TGCAGTGCTAGGTCCGAACGGGGGGGGACCGGGGAGCTGTTTTTT

V: TRBV28
J: TRBJ2-3
size: many
D: TRBD2
CDR3: CASSPRLAGGDTQYF
DNA: TGTGCCAGCAGCCCCAGACTAGCGGGAGGGGATACGCAGTATTTT

V: TRBV12-3/TRBV12-4
J: TRBJ2-3
size: many
D: TRBD1
CDR3: CASCGQGADTQYF
DNA: TGTGCCAGCTGCGGGCAGGGGGCCGATACGCAGTATTTT

V: TRBV7-6
J: TRBJ2-3
size: .
D: .
CDR3: CASSSTPTVADTQYF
DNA: TGTGCCAGCAGCTCTACCCCGACGGTGGCAGATACGCAGTATTTT

V: TRBV27
J: TRBJ2-1
size: many
D: TRBD2
CDR3: CASNPGLALNEQFF
DNA: TGTGCCAGCAACCCGGGACTAGCCTTAAATGAGCAGTTCTTC

V: TRBV7-3
J: TRBJ2-2
size: .
D: TRBD1
CDR3: CASSLTVAGQGAPLNTGELFF
DNA: TGTGCCAGCAGCTTAACAGTAGCCGGACAGGGGGCGCCTTTAAACACCGGGGAGCTGTTTTTT

V: TRBV6-2/TRBV6-3
J: TRBJ2-7
size: .
D: TRBD1
CDR3: CASSYIRDRVSYEQYF
DNA: TGTGCCAGCAGTTACATCCGGGACAGGGTGTCCTACGAGCAGTACTTC

V: TRBV30
J: TRBJ2-2
size: .
D: .
CDR3: CAWSTGGNTGELFF
DNA: TGTGCCTGGAGTACTGGGGGGAACACCGGGGAGCTGTTTTTT

V: TRBV5-6
J: TRBJ2-1
size: .
D: TRBD2
CDR3: CASSHPRGGRNLNEQFF
DNA: TGTGCCAGCAGCCACCCACGGGGCGGGAGGAACCTCAATGAGCAGTTCTTC

V: TRBV6-9
J: TRBJ2-2
size: .
D: .
CDR3: CARGSGDTGELFF
DNA: TGTGCCAGGGGCTCAGGGGACACCGGGGAGCTGTTTTTT

V: TRBV5-5
J: TRBJ2-7
size: many
D: .
CDR3: CASSKDGYEQYF
DNA: TGTGCCAGCAGCAAGGACGGCTACGAGCAGTACTTC

V: TRBV5-8
J: TRBJ2-2
size: few
D: TRBD2
CDR3: CASRSGTSGGNTGELFF
DNA: TGTGCCAGCAGATCCGGGACTAGCGGGGGGAACACCGGGGAGCTGTTTTTT

V: TRBV3-1
J: TRBJ2-7
size: few
D: .
CDR3: CASSRGPISAVQYF
DNA: TGTGCCAGCAGCCGTGGGCCCATCTCAGCGGTGCAGTACTTC

V: TRBV27
J: TRBJ1-6
size: many
D: TRBD1
CDR3: CASSLLDRGDSPLHF
DNA: TGTGCCAGCAGCCTCTTGGACAGGGGTGATTCACCCCTCCACTTT

V: TRBV6-1
J: TRBJ2-2
size: .
D: .
CDR3: CASGSVAEKGELFF
DNA: TGTGCCAGCGGCTCGGTCGCTGAGAAGGGGGAGCTGTTTTTT

V: TRBV6-2/TRBV6-3
J: TRBJ2-1
size: many
D: TRBD2
CDR3: CASTTLLAGVRDEQFF
DNA: TGTGCCAGCACGACACTACTAGCGGGAGTAAGGGATGAGCAGTTCTTC

V: TRBV18
J: TRBJ1-1
size: many
D: .
CDR3: CASSPGGQLNTEAFF
DNA: TGTGCCAGCTCACCGGGAGGACAATTGAACACTGAAGCTTTCTTT

V: TRBV7-6
J: TRBJ2-6
size: .
D: .
CDR3: CASSPWTSSGANVLTF
DNA: TGTGCCAGCAGCCCCTGGACATCTTCTGGGGCCAACGTCCTGACTTTC

V: TRBV6-2/TRBV6-3
J: TRBJ1-5
size: many
D: .
CDR3: CASSDNSNHQPQHF
DNA: TGTGCCAGCAGTGATAACAGTAATCATCAGCCCCAGCATTTT

V: TRBV27
J: TRBJ2-5
size: few
D: TRBD2
CDR3: CASSWGGRAGETQYF
DNA: TGTGCCAGCAGTTGGGGCGGGAGGGCGGGAGAGACCCAGTACTTC